The 5 T cell receptor beta chains listed next were all sequenced from one sample in a study of OX40 agonist ivuxolimab in advanced cancers. Sequenced by immunoSEQ multiplex PCR; TCRdb stores in-frame clones only, minus some. Here the sample spans 81,000 or so clones, around nine tenths being singletons. The input for sequencing was CD4+ or CD8+ T cells sorted from blood, taken in a trial of the OX40 agonist ivuxolimab. The receptors here all came from an adult with an advanced solid tumor such as melanoma, head and neck, liver or kidney cancer.

The rearrangement uses TRBV18 and TRBJ1-1; 7 bases match TRBD1. This CDR3 region has 18 residues. Germline values: CDR1 KGHSH, CDR2 LQKENI. Unmatched junction bases numbered 13, after V lost 3 bases and J lost 0 bases. CDR3 nucleotides: TGTGCCAGCTCACCCAAGACAGGGCTGGTGACCCTGAACACTGAAGCTTTCTTT. It yields the protein CASSPKTGLVTLNTEAFF.

V and J are TRBV5-6 and TRBJ1-2; 7 positions match TRBD1. In germline, CDR1 is SGHDT, CDR2 YYEEEE. The CDR3 sequence is 14 residues long. V was pared by 6 bases and J by 7 bases, with 12 bases of the junction left unmatched. CDR3 coding DNA: TGTGCCAGCACCTCAGGAAGGGGGCGCGGTGGCTACACCTTC. Its translation is CASTSGRGRGGYTF.

V and J are TRBV5-6 and TRBJ2-3; D is ambiguous. Per the germline V gene, CDR1 is SGHDT and CDR2 is YYEEEE. The CDR3 runs 14 residues. V dropped 4 bases and J dropped 5 bases, with 14 bases sitting between them. CDR3 DNA: TGTGCCAGCAGCCTACGCGTATCGTTAGATACGCAGTATTTT. Amino acids: CASSLRVSLDTQYF.

V usage is TRBV7-2 and J usage is TRBJ1-6; TRBD1 agrees at 8 bases. Per germline, CDR1 SGHTA and CDR2 FQGNSA. The CDR3 contains 15 residues. The trim removed 3 bases at V and 5 bases at J, leaving 3 bases unmatched. The CDR3 DNA follows: TGTGCCAGCAGCTTTCTGACAGGGGATAATTCACCCCTCCACTTT. Translating gives CASSFLTGDNSPLHF.

The V and J genes are TRBV7-2 and TRBJ2-3; no definite D call. V was shortened by 4 bases and J by 7 bases, with 6 bases between the two germline ends. CDR1 and CDR2 (germline): SGHTA, FQGNSA. The CDR3 is 11 residues long. CDR3 protein: CASSSLNTQYF. The CDR3 DNA is TGTGCCAGCAGCTCATTAAATACGCAGTATTTT.